Below, 30 T cell receptor beta chains from the same sample are listed, as sequenced in a study of blood T cell repertoires in COVID-19. Some clones are missing from TCRdb's copy, which holds only in-frame ones; the method was immunoSEQ multiplex PCR. The sample shows about 160,000 clones, roughly 80% of them seen only once. Material: peripheral blood. These receptors came from a man in his 70s with acute or convalescent COVID-19.

This rearrangement joins TRBV4-2 to TRBJ2-1; perhaps TRBD2 as D (5 bases). The V end lost 3 bases, the J end lost 0 bases, and 6 bases lay between the germline ends. The germline gives CDR1 LGHNA, CDR2 YNFKEQ. CDR3 length equals 14 residues. The DNA of the CDR3 is TGTGCCAGCAGCCAGGACTCCTCCTACAATGAGCAGTTCTTC. Residues: CASSQDSSYNEQFF.

The rearrangement links TRBV5-1 to TRBJ1-2, with 7 positions matching TRBD1. Germline V lookup: CDR1 SGHRS, CDR2 YFSETQ. The CDR3 totals 13 residues. With 0 bases clipped from V and 7 bases from J, the junction kept 3 bases outside the gene matches. CDR3 amino acids: CASSLGQGVGYTF. CDR3 sequence (DNA): TGCGCCAGCAGCTTGGGACAGGGTGTTGGCTACACCTTC.

The chain uses TRBV5-6 and TRBJ2-5; TRBD1 matches 9 bases. CDR3 length: 15 amino acids. The junction had 9 bases not matched to a gene; V was cut back by 4 bases and J by 5 bases. CDR1 is SGHDT, CDR2 YYEEEE, per germline. The CDR3 coding sequence is TGTGCCAGCAGCCCGGGACAGGGTTTGGGGGAGACCCAGTACTTC. Its translation is CASSPGQGLGETQYF.

The CDR3 nucleotides are TGTGCCAGCAGTTTATCCCTAGCGGGGGGTAATGAGCAGTTCTTC. Amino acids: CASSLSLAGGNEQFF. The rearrangement links TRBV28 to TRBJ2-1; 11 bases map to TRBD2. From germline, CDR1 is MDHEN and CDR2 SYDVKM. Unmatched junction bases numbered 3, after V lost 1 base and J lost 7 bases. CDR3 length: 15 amino acids.

This rearrangement joins TRBV18 to TRBJ1-4, with 7 bases identical to TRBD1. Germline V gene data show CDR1 as KGHSH and CDR2 as LQKENI. CDR3 length: 14 residues. Trimming took 3 bases from V and 2 from J; bases not matched to a gene: 0. CDR3 sequence: CASSPGQTNEKLFF. The CDR3 DNA reads TGTGCCAGCTCACCGGGACAGACTAATGAAAAACTGTTTTTT.

The CDR3: CASSFLPGGSNQPQHF. DNA for the CDR3: TGTGCCAGCAGCTTCCTCCCGGGAGGTAGCAATCAGCCCCAGCATTTT. The chain couples TRBV7-8 to TRBJ1-5, with D unclear. The CDR3 totals 16 residues. Germline V CDR1 and CDR2: SGHVS, FQNEAQ. The V and J ends lost 3 bases and 0 bases respectively, with 12 bases between them.

This chain connects TRBV5-1 to TRBJ1-1; D is uncertain. The CDR3 has 14 amino acids. Between the trimmed V and J ends, which lost 4 bases and 11 bases, there was a span of 21 bases. In germline, CDR1 is SGHRS, CDR2 YFSETQ. CDR3 region: CASSPDPTGLNAFF. The DNA of the CDR3 is TGCGCCAGCAGCCCCGATCCCACGGGGTTGAATGCTTTCTTT.

The chain has TRBV12-3 or TRBV12-4 and TRBJ1-1; no reliable D call. The CDR3 spans 13 residues. V was cut by 5 bases and J by 3 bases, with 10 bases left in between. This CDR3 reads CASSDGRYTEAFF. CDR3 DNA sequence: TGTGCCAGCAGTGACGGGAGGTACACTGAAGCTTTCTTT.

The V call is TRBV27, the J call TRBJ1-1; D may be TRBD1 (6 bases). Trimming removed 8 bases at V and 4 bases at J, with 14 bases between. The CDR3 length is 13 residues. Per the germline V gene, CDR1 is MNHEY and CDR2 is SMNVEV (reference sequence). The DNA for the CDR3 is TGTGCCAGCTCACAGGGTATTCGCACTGAAGCTTTCTTT. It specifies CASSQGIRTEAFF.

The V call is TRBV19, the J call TRBJ2-7; TRBD1 matches 10 bases. Germline values: CDR1 LNHDA, CDR2 SQIVND (reference sequence). After removal of 4 bases from V and 2 bases from J, the junction contained 8 bases not matched to a gene. The CDR3 consists of 16 residues. The CDR3 DNA reads as TGTGCCAGTAGTAGCTACCGGGACAGGGGCGCCTACGAGCAGTACTTC. Encoded protein: CASSSYRDRGAYEQYF.

The chain uses TRBV25-1 and TRBJ1-3; TRBD1 is a possible D gene (6 bases). Germline assignment: CDR1 MGHDK and CDR2 SYGVNS. Trimming removed 3 bases at V and 0 bases at J, with 12 bases between. CDR3 length: 16 amino acids. The DNA of the CDR3 is TGTGCCAGCAGTGAGCAGGGGCCCGTCTCTGGAAACACCATATATTTT. The encoded protein is CASSEQGPVSGNTIYF. The whole variable domain, filled in from reference TRBV25-1 and TRBJ1-3, reads EADIYQTPRYLVIGTGKKITLECSQTMGHDKMYWYQQDPGMELHLIHYSYGVNSTEKGDLSSESTVSRIRTEHFPLTLESARPSHTSQYLCASSEQGPVSGNTIYFGEGSWLTVV.

This chain uses TRBV30 with TRBJ2-7, with D tentatively TRBD2 (6 bases). This CDR3 has 13 amino acids. The germline V gene encodes CDR1 GTSNPN and CDR2 SVGIG (reference sequence). Deletions cut 2 bases from V and 5 bases from J, with 13 bases between. CDR3 residues: CAWSRASADEQYF. The CDR3 DNA reads TGTGCCTGGAGTCGGGCTAGCGCCGACGAGCAGTACTTC.

This CDR3 is CASSIFASGGAAKNIQYF. The CDR3 DNA follows: TGTGCCAGTAGTATATTTGCTAGCGGGGGGGCCGCCAAAAACATTCAGTACTTC. The rearrangement links TRBV19 to TRBJ2-4; 12 bases agree with TRBD2. Germline loops: CDR1 LNHDA, CDR2 SQIVND (reference sequence). This CDR3 spans 18 amino acids. V dropped 2 bases and J dropped 1; count of bases not matched to a gene: 6.

The chain joins TRBV11-3 to TRBJ2-3; 9 bases agree with TRBD2. The CDR3 extends over 14 amino acids. Germline V lookup: CDR1 SGHNT, CDR2 YENEEA. V shed 5 bases, J shed 6 bases, and the junction held 6 bases outside the gene matches. CDR3 nucleotide sequence: TGTGCCAGCAGCCTCGGGACTAGCCCCGATACGCAGTATTTT. Its translation is CASSLGTSPDTQYF.

Turning to this clone: This specimen includes other DNA sequences encoding the same CDR3. The CDR3 is CASNRDNSPLHF. The CDR3 region has the DNA TGCGCCAGCAACCGGGATAATTCACCCCTCCACTTT. The genes are TRBV5-1 and TRBJ1-6; D is ambiguous. V was cut by 6 bases and J by 5 bases, with 6 bases left in between. The V gene's germline CDR1 is SGHRS and CDR2 YFSETQ. This CDR3 spans 12 amino acids.

This sequence joins TRBV11-2 and TRBJ2-1, with D unclear. Germline V lookup: CDR1 SGHAT, CDR2 FQNNGV. V gave up 2 bases and J gave up 10 bases, with 12 bases separating them. The CDR3 has 13 residues. This CDR3 reads CASSLTELGEQFF. The CDR3 nucleotides are TGTGCCAGCAGCTTAACGGAGCTTGGCGAGCAGTTCTTC.

This clone was counted between two and nine times. The V gene is TRBV4-1, the J gene TRBJ1-4; D unclear. This CDR3 has 15 residues. Germline V gives CDR1 MGHRA, CDR2 YSYEKL. V dropped 2 bases and J dropped 5 bases, with 12 bases sitting between them. This CDR3 is CASSQLRMPNEKLFF. CDR3 in DNA: TGCGCCAGCAGCCAATTGCGTATGCCGAATGAAAAACTGTTTTTT.

The genes are TRBV27 and TRBJ2-1; 7 bases line up with TRBD1. The germline V gene has CDR1 MNHEY and CDR2 SMNVEV (reference sequence). V trimming: 4 bases; J trimming: 4 bases; junction bases outside the gene matches: 7. The CDR3 is made up of 15 amino acids. The CDR3 sequence is CASSYTTGTYNEQFF. The CDR3 region has the DNA TGTGCCAGCAGTTACACGACAGGGACATACAATGAGCAGTTCTTC.

The genes are TRBV15 and TRBJ1-2, with 9 bases that match TRBD1. V lost 5 bases, J lost 4 bases, and 11 bases stayed unmatched. Germline V gene sequence: CDR1 LNHNV, CDR2 YYDKDF (reference sequence). The CDR3 has 16 residues. The CDR3 nucleotides read TGTGCCACCAGCCCCCGGGACAGGGCCCCGGGCTATGGCTACACCTTC. It encodes CATSPRDRAPGYGYTF.

This chain links TRBV6-4 with TRBJ1-1; D remains unclear. Germline-derived CDR1 and CDR2 are MRHNA and SNTAGT. This CDR3 spans 15 amino acids. V lost 3 bases, J lost 10 bases, and 21 bases lay in between. CDR3 in DNA: TGTGCCAGCAGTGATGAGACCGGAGGCACGGTGGGAGCTTTCTTT. Its protein product is CASSDETGGTVGAFF.

The CDR3 sequence: CASFRTGNYGYTF. Written as DNA, the CDR3 is TGTGCCAGTTTTCGGACAGGGAACTATGGCTACACCTTC. V is TRBV7-9 and J is TRBJ1-2; 8 bases fit TRBD1. V dropped 9 bases and J dropped 2; count of bases not matched to a gene: 5. The CDR3 consists of 13 residues. Per germline, CDR1 SEHNR and CDR2 FQNEAQ (reference sequence).

The chain is built from TRBV11-2 and TRBJ1-5, with D possibly matching TRBD1 (6 bases). The CDR3 sequence is 15 residues long. Germline-derived CDR1 and CDR2 are SGHAT and FQNNGV. The ends were cut back, 1 base at V and 5 bases at J, with 12 bases in the middle. The DNA for the CDR3 is TGTGCCAGCAGCTTAGTCCAGGGGTACTATCAGCCCCAGCATTTT. Its translation: CASSLVQGYYQPQHF.

The rearrangement uses TRBV3-1 (or the pseudogene TRBV3-2) and TRBJ1-2; D may be TRBD1 (6 bases). This CDR3 region has 16 residues. CDR1 is LGHDT and CDR2 is YNNKEL in the germline V gene (reference sequence). V dropped 0 bases and J dropped 3 bases, with 14 bases sitting between them. The CDR3 protein is CASSQDWGGHDYGYTF. The CDR3 bases are TGTGCCAGCAGCCAAGATTGGGGGGGGCACGACTATGGCTACACCTTC.

The CDR3 loop is CASSLSLAGGGLIGTDTQYF. The CDR3 bases are TGTGCCAGCAGTTTATCTCTAGCGGGTGGGGGGTTAATAGGGACAGATACGCAGTATTTT. The V gene is TRBV27, the J gene TRBJ2-3, with 8 bases fitting TRBD2. The V segment lost 0 bases and the J segment 3 bases; nucleotides outside the gene matches: 17. The CDR3 is 20 residues long. The germline gives CDR1 MNHEY, CDR2 SMNVEV (reference sequence).

This chain joins TRBV6-5 and TRBJ2-7; 9 bases are a match to TRBD1. This CDR3 spans 15 amino acids. The J segment lost 1 base and the V segment lost 2 bases, leaving 3 bases of the junction unmatched. Germline CDR1 is MNHEY and CDR2 is SVGAGI. CDR3 loop: CASSYLQGASYEQYF. The CDR3 region has the DNA TGTGCCAGCAGTTACCTACAGGGGGCTTCCTACGAGCAGTACTTC.

The rearrangement links TRBV29-1 to TRBJ2-2; tentatively, D is TRBD1 (6 bases). V was shortened by 4 bases and J by 4 bases, with 13 bases between the two germline ends. Germline lookup yields CDR1 SQVTM and CDR2 ANQGSEA. The CDR3 runs to 14 residues. The CDR3 is CSVVSRGRTGELFF. For the CDR3, the DNA is TGCAGCGTTGTATCCAGGGGACGCACCGGGGAGCTGTTTTTT.

The chain carries TRBV14 and TRBJ1-4; possible D gene TRBD1, 5 bases. The CDR3 runs to 14 residues. The V and J ends lost 4 bases and 1 base respectively, with 7 bases between them. Germline V lookup: CDR1 SGHDN, CDR2 FVKESK. In DNA form, the CDR3 reads TGTGCCAGCAGCCGCAGGGTAACTAATGAAAAACTGTTTTTT. Translation gives CASSRRVTNEKLFF.

In this sample, this clone turned up a few times. CDR3 DNA sequence: TGTGCCGGCCAGGGAGGACAGGGAGCGGGCACTGAAGCTTTCTTT. Its protein is CAGQGGQGAGTEAFF. The chain has TRBV10-3 and TRBJ1-1, with 8 bases fitting TRBD1. V trimming: 11 bases; J trimming: 4 bases; junction bases outside the gene matches: 15. Per germline, CDR1 ENHRY and CDR2 SYGVKD. CDR3 size: 15 residues.

This clone showed up many times. V usage is TRBV18 and J usage is TRBJ1-5; D ambiguous. The V and J ends lost 2 bases and 5 bases respectively, with 7 bases between them. CDR1 is KGHSH, CDR2 LQKENI, per germline. The CDR3 has 13 residues. As DNA, the CDR3 is TGTGCCAGCTCACCAGGAGGTCATCAGCCCCAGCATTTT. Residues: CASSPGGHQPQHF.

This chain links TRBV6-5 with TRBJ1-2; D possibly corresponds to TRBD1 (6 bases). This CDR3 has 13 residues. CDR1 is MNHEY and CDR2 is SVGAGI in the germline V gene. V shed 7 bases and J shed 4 bases, with 13 bases lying between them. Here the CDR3 DNA reads TGTGCCAGCACCTACGGACAGATCTATGGCTACACCTTC. Its translation: CASTYGQIYGYTF.